This TCR beta chain is from a study of blood T cell repertoires in COVID-19. In the study overall: Sources were T cells, B-cell-depleted T cells, or PBMCs; the material itself was cDNA or gDNA.

Donors were grouped by their self-reported clinical history. Per germline, CDR1 SGDLS and CDR2 YYNGEE. With 4 bases clipped from V and 2 bases from J, the junction kept 6 bases outside the gene matches. The CDR3 loop spans 15 amino acids. In the original processing: Counts of nucleated cells, estimated from reference gene primer amplification, were obtained. TCRdb's table, derived via immunoSEQ multiplex PCR, lists solely in-frame clones and lacks some. The V and J calls and clone size come from that table; D and trimming were worked out from the DNA. The sample lists about 210,000 clones; about 89% were seen once. The table lists this clone with a few counts.

The sequence was obtained from a young woman who had recovered from COVID-19. Material: PBMCs or T cells enriched from blood (not recorded which). The genes are TRBV9 and TRBJ2-1; 7 bases are a match to TRBD1. This chain's CDR3 is CASSTHRGTYNEQFF. CDR3 DNA sequence: TGTGCCAGCAGCACCCACAGGGGAACCTACAATGAGCAGTTCTTC. Together with reference TRBV9 and TRBJ2-1, the CDR3 gives the full variable domain: DSGVTQTPKHLITATGQRVTLRCSPRSGDLSVYWYQQSLDQGLQFLIQYYNGEERAKGNILERFSAQQFPDLHSELNLSSLELGDSALYFCASSTHRGTYNEQFFGPGTRLTVL.